These T cell receptor beta chains were read from a single sample in a study of Graves' ophthalmopathy and Graves' hyperthyroidism. TCRdb itself ran the multiplex PCR reads through MiXCR, one entry per CDR3 protein. The sample lists about 370,000 distinct CDR3 sequences; about a sixth were seen once. Sequenced input: peripheral blood. These receptors all come from a woman in her late teens or twenties with Graves' ophthalmopathy. Each CDR3 is given with its conserved first and last residue. Each record gives: V gene, J gene, CDR3 protein.

TRBV7-3	TRBJ1-1	CASSLKGISEAFF
TRBV7-3	TRBJ2-2	CASSSPTSWGTGELFF
TRBV28	TRBJ2-7	CASSFCPQLDPPPYEQYF
TRBV30	TRBJ1-5	CAWAGSVGGPQHF
TRBV12-3/TRBV12-4	TRBJ1-1	CASSFSGPEAFF
TRBV12-3/TRBV12-4	TRBJ1-5	CASSLSRDQPQHF
TRBV28	TRBJ1-1	CASSNSGQLNTEAFF
TRBV27	TRBJ1-3	CASSQPPANTIYF
TRBV20-1	TRBJ2-2	CSARDIGTANTGELFF
TRBV20-1	TRBJ2-5	CSARDIQGSWEWGETQYF
TRBV11-2	TRBJ2-5	CASSLTLAGKEAQYF
TRBV6-2/TRBV6-3	TRBJ2-7	CASSYSVRGLPTYEQYF
TRBV19	TRBJ2-7	CASSIVAGDTYEQYF
TRBV28	TRBJ2-7	CASSHRQGWYEQYF
TRBV7-2	TRBJ1-2	CASRGKGANYGYTF
TRBV27	TRBJ2-5	CASSLNGEQETQYF
TRBV9	TRBJ2-5	CASSVEGTRQETQYF
TRBV15	TRBJ1-1	CATSSAGGAAEAFF
TRBV5-5	TRBJ2-7	CASSRDLGVYEQYF
TRBV19	TRBJ1-6	CATRDPPWYSPLHF
TRBV6-5	TRBJ1-1	CAITRGEGTEAFF
TRBV19	TRBJ1-3	CASSARDLRSGNTIYF
TRBV7-9	TRBJ1-1	CASSQGPPEAFF
TRBV27	TRBJ1-5	CASTPTGTGGSQPQHF
TRBV6-2/TRBV6-3	TRBJ1-1	CASSYFWGAGTEAFF